One sample yielded the 24 T cell receptor beta chains listed below, sequenced in a study of blood T cell repertoires in COVID-19. Some clones are missing from TCRdb's copy, which holds only in-frame ones; the method was immunoSEQ multiplex PCR. The sample shows roughly 200,000 clones, about 88% of them seen only once. The sample was peripheral blood. These TCRs come from a man in his sixties with acute or convalescent COVID-19.

The chain recombines TRBV10-3 with TRBJ1-4; 8 nucleotides match TRBD1. Germline CDR1 is ENHRY and CDR2 is SYGVKD. The trim removed 5 bases at V and 6 bases at J, leaving 2 bases unmatched. The CDR3 runs 13 residues. In nucleotides, the CDR3 is TGTGCCATCAGTCGGGGACAGGATGAAAAACTGTTTTTT. This sequence encodes CAISRGQDEKLFF.

This clone was observed a few times. The CDR3 loop is CASSFMGAGGYTF. The CDR3, as DNA: TGTGCCAGCAGTTTTATGGGGGCTGGCGGCTACACCTTC. This chain uses TRBV27 with TRBJ1-2; possibly TRBD1 for D (6 bases). The V end was cut by 3 bases, the J end by 8 bases, with 13 bases between. Germline lookup yields CDR1 MNHEY and CDR2 SMNVEV (reference sequence). This CDR3 has 13 amino acids.

This clone came up a few times. The V and J genes are TRBV6-1 and TRBJ2-3; 7 nucleotides match TRBD2. The J segment lost 3 bases and the V segment lost 1 base, leaving 10 bases of the junction unmatched. This CDR3 spans 17 amino acids. The germline CDR1 and CDR2 sequences are MNHNS and SASEGT. The CDR3 region is CASSEGGFGGSTDTQYF. The CDR3 DNA follows: TGTGCCAGCAGTGAAGGGGGTTTCGGGGGGTCAACAGATACGCAGTATTTT.

The chain couples TRBV19 to TRBJ1-1; D gene uncertain. V was clipped by 3 bases and J by 7 bases, with 15 bases between them. CDR1 LNHDA and CDR2 SQIVND come from the germline V gene (reference sequence). The CDR3 consists of 14 residues. The CDR3 is CASSMLAGRDEAFF. DNA for the CDR3: TGTGCCAGTAGTATGTTGGCAGGTCGCGATGAAGCTTTCTTT. The entire variable domain, with the rest obtained from reference TRBV19 and TRBJ1-1, is as follows: DGGITQSPKYLFRKEGQNVTLSCEQNLNHDAMYWYRQDPGQGLRLIYYSQIVNDFQKGDIAEGYSVSREKKESFPLTVTSAQKNPTAFYLCASSMLAGRDEAFFGQGTRLTVV.

This chain joins TRBV10-2 and TRBJ2-5; D call uncertain. The CDR3 consists of 14 residues. CDR1 is WSHSY, CDR2 SAAADI, per germline. V was cut by 4 bases and J by 1 base, with 10 bases left in between. The CDR3, as DNA: TGCGCCAGCAGTGTCTCGCGGCCCCAAGAGACCCAGTACTTC. The encoded protein is CASSVSRPQETQYF.

The DNA of the CDR3 is TGTGCAAGTCGCTACCCCCGGAACTCAAATACCCGGGACAGGAATAACAATGAGCAGTTCTTC. Its protein is CASRYPRNSNTRDRNNNEQFF. The chain has TRBV12-2 and TRBJ2-1; the table assigns TRBD1, which was not confirmed against the DNA. TRBV12-2 is deemed a pseudogene. The CDR3 is 21 amino acids.

The chain is built from TRBV19 and TRBJ1-5; 9 bases line up with TRBD1. CDR3 length equals 17 residues. V shed 5 bases, J shed 2 bases, and the junction held 10 bases outside the gene matches. The germline V gene has CDR1 LNHDA and CDR2 SQIVND (reference sequence). CDR3 sequence (DNA): TGTGCCAGTAGTGCCCTGACAGGGGGATGGGGCAATCAGCCCCAGCATTTT. This codes for CASSALTGGWGNQPQHF.

The chain links TRBV4-1 to TRBJ2-3; 9 bases match TRBD1. Per germline, CDR1 MGHRA and CDR2 YSYEKL. With 4 bases clipped from V and 3 bases from J, the junction kept 14 bases outside the gene matches. The CDR3 sequence is 18 residues long. The CDR3 nucleotides read TGCGCCAGCAGCCCCGGGATAGTGACAGGGGGGTCTACAGATACGCAGTATTTT. As protein: CASSPGIVTGGSTDTQYF.

V and J are TRBV2 and TRBJ2-5; 12 bases map to TRBD2. Germline V gene data show CDR1 as SNHLY and CDR2 as FYNNEI. V shed 8 bases, J shed 3 bases, and the junction held 7 bases outside the gene matches. The CDR3 is 15 residues long. The CDR3 DNA sequence: TGTGCCAGCGCTAGCGGGGGGGCCTCGGAAGAGACCCAGTACTTC. Encoded protein: CASASGGASEETQYF.

This chain connects TRBV2 to TRBJ1-1; TRBD1 matches 7 bases. The germline gives CDR1 SNHLY, CDR2 FYNNEI. V shed 8 bases and J 9 bases; nucleotides not matched to a gene: 9. The CDR3 has 12 amino acids. The CDR3 loop is CASPRPGGQAFF. The CDR3 coding sequence is TGTGCCAGCCCAAGGCCAGGGGGGCAAGCTTTCTTT.

The chain has TRBV7-9 and TRBJ1-5; D is perhaps TRBD1 (6 bases). This CDR3 is 16 amino acids long. Germline V CDR1 and CDR2: SEHNR, FQNEAQ (reference sequence). V lost 5 bases and J lost 6, with 20 bases in between. CDR3 sequence (DNA): TGTGCCAGCAGCCCCAGTGGGGGGGCTTTCGGTCAGCCCCAGCATTTT. This gives the protein CASSPSGGAFGQPQHF.

This chain uses TRBV3-1 (or the pseudogene TRBV3-2) with TRBJ1-6, with 8 bases aligning to TRBD1. With V trimmed by 7 bases and J by 5 bases, 7 bases remained unmatched. CDR3 length: 15 residues. The V gene's germline CDR1 is LGHDT and CDR2 YNNKEL (reference sequence). Here the CDR3 reads CASKARTGNNSPLHF. CDR3 DNA sequence: TGTGCCAGCAAGGCACGGACAGGGAATAATTCACCCCTCCACTTT.

This chain joins TRBV28 and TRBJ1-2, with 9 bases fitting TRBD1. CDR3 size: 15 residues. Germline V gene data show CDR1 as MDHEN and CDR2 as SYDVKM. V lost 3 bases and J lost 0; bases outside the gene matches: 2. The CDR3 sequence: CASSFGDRANYGYTF. CDR3 DNA sequence: TGTGCCAGCAGTTTTGGGGACAGGGCTAACTATGGCTACACCTTC.

V gene TRBV9 combines with J gene TRBJ1-5; D might be TRBD1 (5 bases). This CDR3 contains 16 residues. Trimming took off 0 bases at V and 0 bases at J, with 10 bases between the two ends. Germline lookup yields CDR1 SGDLS and CDR2 YYNGEE. CDR3 protein: CASSVDGGVSNQPQHF. CDR3 DNA sequence: TGTGCCAGCAGCGTAGACGGAGGGGTTAGCAATCAGCCCCAGCATTTT. Looking up the rest from reference TRBV9 and TRBJ1-5 gives the full variable domain: DSGVTQTPKHLITATGQRVTLRCSPRSGDLSVYWYQQSLDQGLQFLIQYYNGEERAKGNILERFSAQQFPDLHSELNLSSLELGDSALYFCASSVDGGVSNQPQHFGDGTRLSIL.

The chain has TRBV19 and TRBJ2-7; tentatively, D is TRBD2 (5 bases). This CDR3 is built from 14 residues. V lost 5 bases to trimming and J lost 1 base, with 12 bases between them. Germline loops: CDR1 LNHDA, CDR2 SQIVND (reference sequence). CDR3 sequence: CASSGREASYEQYF. CDR3 sequence (DNA): TGTGCCAGTAGTGGTCGGGAAGCTTCCTACGAGCAGTACTTC. Looking up the rest from reference TRBV19 and TRBJ2-7 gives the full variable domain: DGGITQSPKYLFRKEGQNVTLSCEQNLNHDAMYWYRQDPGQGLRLIYYSQIVNDFQKGDIAEGYSVSREKKESFPLTVTSAQKNPTAFYLCASSGREASYEQYFGPGTRLTVT.

This clone was recorded a few times. This chain links TRBV18 with TRBJ2-4, with 7 bases lining up with TRBD1. This CDR3 has 18 residues. The germline CDR1 and CDR2 sequences are KGHSH and LQKENI. V was pared by 3 bases and J by 2 bases, with 13 bases of the junction left unmatched. The CDR3 here is CASSPSNTGVVTKNIQYF. Here the CDR3 DNA reads TGTGCCAGCTCACCTTCTAACACAGGGGTCGTGACCAAAAACATTCAGTACTTC.

The chain links TRBV9 to TRBJ1-5; TRBD1 matches at 7 bases. V trimming: 4 bases; J trimming: 3 bases; junction bases outside the gene matches: 13. The CDR3 spans 17 residues. The germline CDR1 and CDR2 sequences are SGDLS and YYNGEE. CDR3 sequence (DNA): TGTGCCAGCAGCCCTCCGGGACAGCCTTATATCAATCAGCCCCAGCATTTT. This gives the protein CASSPPGQPYINQPQHF. The full variable domain, with the rest looked up from reference TRBV9 and TRBJ1-5, is DSGVTQTPKHLITATGQRVTLRCSPRSGDLSVYWYQQSLDQGLQFLIQYYNGEERAKGNILERFSAQQFPDLHSELNLSSLELGDSALYFCASSPPGQPYINQPQHFGDGTRLSIL.

The CDR3 region is CASSIFGGTYNEQFF. In DNA form, the CDR3 reads TGTGCCAGTAGTATCTTCGGGGGTACCTACAATGAGCAGTTCTTC. The genes are TRBV19 and TRBJ2-1; D is possibly TRBD2 (6 bases). This CDR3 comprises 15 residues. The ends were cut back, 3 bases at V and 2 bases at J, with 11 bases in the middle. Germline assignment: CDR1 LNHDA and CDR2 SQIVND (reference sequence).

J is TRBJ2-2 and V is TRBV9; TRBD2 might be the D (6 bases). This CDR3 comprises 16 residues. V lost 6 bases and J lost 6, with 21 bases in between. The germline V gene encodes CDR1 SGDLS and CDR2 YYNGEE. The CDR3, as DNA: TGTGCCAGCAACCCCCAATGGGGGGTGGGATCCGGGGAGCTGTTTTTT. Its translation is CASNPQWGVGSGELFF.

The chain combines TRBV2 with TRBJ1-2; D might be TRBD1 (5 bases). The length of the CDR3 is 12 residues. V gave up 8 bases and J gave up 8 bases, with 15 bases separating them. The germline CDR1 and CDR2 sequences are SNHLY and FYNNEI. CDR3 amino acids: CASSRVPGGYTF. CDR3 sequence (DNA): TGTGCCAGCTCCAGGGTCCCCGGGGGCTACACCTTC.

The chain carries TRBV7-8 and TRBJ1-3; D is uncertain. The CDR3 extends over 15 amino acids. Germline assignment: CDR1 SGHVS and CDR2 FQNEAQ. The V end lost 4 bases, the J end lost 0 bases, and 10 bases lay between the germline ends. CDR3 in amino acids: CASSSSPRSGNTIYF. In DNA, the CDR3 is TGTGCCAGCAGCTCAAGCCCCCGCTCTGGAAACACCATATATTTT.

This clone was seen only once. J is TRBJ2-6 and V is TRBV6-1; 11 nucleotides align to TRBD1. Germline V gives CDR1 MNHNS, CDR2 SASEGT. The CDR3 has 18 amino acids. V shed 4 bases, J shed 2 bases, and the junction held 7 bases outside the gene matches. The DNA for the CDR3 is TGTGCCAGCAGTGCCGGACAGGGGGCGGTTACTGGGGCCAACGTCCTGACTTTC. Translated, it gives CASSAGQGAVTGANVLTF.

This clone was counted once. The chain combines TRBV19 with TRBJ1-6, with a weak D call TRBD1 (5 bases). From germline, CDR1 is LNHDA and CDR2 SQIVND (reference sequence). The CDR3 loop spans 15 amino acids. V was shortened by 2 bases and J by 5 bases, with 10 bases between the two germline ends. This CDR3 reads CASSISDRNNSPLHF. For the CDR3, the DNA is TGTGCCAGTAGTATAAGTGACAGAAATAATTCACCCCTCCACTTT.

The genes are TRBV28 and TRBJ2-1, with 12 bases lining up with TRBD2. The germline V gene has CDR1 MDHEN and CDR2 SYDVKM. The CDR3 covers 14 residues. The junction had 8 bases not matched to a gene; V was cut back by 7 bases and J by 10 bases. Here the CDR3 DNA reads TGTGCCAGCACTCTGGGAGGACTAGCGGGGGAGCAGTTCTTC. Amino acid sequence: CASTLGGLAGEQFF.